One sample yielded the 19 T cell receptor beta chains listed below, sequenced in a study of Graves' ophthalmopathy and Graves' hyperthyroidism. Amplification from RNA transcripts yielded the TCR beta CDR3 regions. Second-round multiplex PCR followed a first-round RT-PCR using HTBI primers. TCRdb re-derived calls from the multiplex PCR reads in MiXCR, one entry per CDR3 protein. Of about 370,000 distinct CDR3 sequences listed, 15% to 20% are singletons. Sequencing input: peripheral blood. The receptors were sampled from a woman aged 18-35 years with Graves' ophthalmopathy.

This clonotype has a count of ten or more. Germline and junction disagree at one end, which may indicate a read error. The J gene is TRBJ2-7, the V gene TRBV13; D possibly matches TRBD1 or TRBD2 (5 bases each). This CDR3 contains 12 residues. Germline assignment: CDR1 PRHDT and CDR2 FYEKMQ (reference sequence). CDR3 amino acids: CASSLRGTQHVF. CDR3 nucleotide sequence: TGTGCCAGCAGCTTAAGAGGGACCCAGCATGTCTTC.

This clonotype was recorded many times. The CDR3 DNA is TGTGCCAGCACCACGTGGCCGAACACTGAAGCTTTCTTT. It yields the protein CASTTWPNTEAFF. This sequence joins TRBV28 and TRBJ1-1; no firm D call. This CDR3 contains 13 residues. Trimming removed 7 bases from V and 1 base from J, with 10 bases in between. Germline V gene data show CDR1 as MDHEN and CDR2 as SYDVKM.

This clonotype was observed many times. The chain couples TRBV2 to TRBJ1-3, with D hard to call. The V end lost 8 bases, the J end lost 2 bases, and 13 bases lay between the germline ends. Germline V gene lookup returns CDR1 SNHLY and CDR2 FYNNEI. The CDR3 is 14 amino acids. CDR3 sequence: CASEGFGTGNTIYF. The DNA for the CDR3 is TGTGCCAGCGAGGGATTCGGGACTGGAAACACCATATATTTT.

This rearrangement joins TRBV6-1 to TRBJ2-7; D remains unclear. Between the trimmed V and J ends, which lost 6 bases and 1 base, there was a span of 13 bases. Germline V CDR1 and CDR2: MNHNS, SASEGT. This CDR3 has 14 amino acids. The CDR3 sequence is CASSTRDGSYEQYF. The CDR3, as DNA: TGTGCCAGCAGCACCCGAGACGGGTCCTACGAGCAGTACTTC.

This clonotype was recorded at least ten times. The chain links TRBV19 to TRBJ1-1; D not certain. CDR1 and CDR2 (germline): LNHDA, SQIVND (reference sequence). This CDR3 is built from 11 residues. Trimming shortened V by 10 bases and J by 1 base, and 7 bases separated the two germline ends. CDR3 nucleotides: TGTGCCACCCCTTCGAACACTGAAGCTTTCTTT. This gives the protein CATPSNTEAFF.

The J gene is TRBJ2-3, the V gene TRBV20-1; no clear D. The germline V gene encodes CDR1 DFQATT and CDR2 SNEGSKA (reference sequence). The germline V and J ends were trimmed by 1 base and 2 bases, with 4 bases remaining between them. The CDR3 spans 12 residues. Written as DNA, the CDR3 is TGCAGTGCTAGAGGGCCCACAGATACGCAGTATTTT. It encodes CSARGPTDTQYF.

V gene TRBV5-1 combines with J gene TRBJ2-7, with TRBD1 as a possible D gene (5 bases). The length of the CDR3 is 15 residues. The V and J ends lost 0 bases and 0 bases respectively, with 10 bases between them. Germline CDR1 SGHRS, CDR2 YFSETQ. This CDR3 reads CASSLGTQPSYEQYF. CDR3 bases: TGCGCCAGCAGCTTGGGGACACAGCCCTCCTACGAGCAGTACTTC.

This clonotype was recorded many times. The genes are TRBV6-1 and TRBJ2-2; D assignment may be TRBD1 or TRBD2 (7 bases each). Germline V gene data show CDR1 as MNHNS and CDR2 as SASEGT. The CDR3 has 13 residues. V was clipped by 7 bases and J by 7 bases, with 13 bases between them. CDR3 nucleotide sequence: TGTGCCAGCATGCAGGGGGAGGGCGGGGAGCTGTTTTTT. Protein product: CASMQGEGGELFF.

The table lists this clonotype with many counts. The V and J genes are TRBV20-1 and TRBJ2-5, with D unclear. CDR3 size: 12 residues. The V end lost 1 base, the J end lost 4 bases, and 7 bases lay between the germline ends. CDR1 and CDR2 (germline): DFQATT, SNEGSKA (reference sequence). In DNA form, the CDR3 reads TGCAGTGCTAGAGGGACCCCAGAGACCCAGTACTTC. Protein sequence: CSARGTPETQYF.

This clonotype was recorded at least ten times. An end of the junction does not agree with germline; a read error may underlie this. The chain uses TRBV7-9 and TRBJ1-3, with unresolved D. Germline CDR1 and CDR2: SEHNR and FQNEAQ (reference sequence). CDR3 length: 12 residues. The DNA of the CDR3 is TGTGCCAGCACCTTAGACGAAGGGACCATATATTTT. It is translated as CASTLDEGTIYF.

Points on this clonotype: One end of the junction varies from germline; a read error may be responsible. V usage is TRBV7-3 and J usage is TRBJ1-1; D is unresolved. The length of the CDR3 is 14 residues. Germline V gene sequence: CDR1 SGHTA, CDR2 FQGTGA. DNA for the CDR3: TGTGCCGGCAGCTTAGCGCCCCTGACGCCGGACTTACAATTT. This encodes CAGSLAPLTPDLQF.

This sequence joins TRBV20-1 and TRBJ1-3, with D unclear. The V end lost 5 bases, the J end lost 2 bases, and 10 bases lay between the germline ends. The CDR3 has 13 amino acids. Looked up from germline, CDR1 is DFQATT and CDR2 is SNEGSKA (reference sequence). CDR3 protein: CSAAKSPGNTIYF. The CDR3 region has the DNA TGCAGTGCTGCCAAGAGTCCTGGAAACACCATATATTTT.

This clonotype was seen many times. The rearrangement joins TRBV12-3 or TRBV12-4 to TRBJ1-1, with 8 bases matching TRBD1. J was trimmed by 11 bases and V by 5 bases; bases with no gene match: 10. The CDR3 has 13 residues. CDR3 DNA sequence: TGTGCCAGCAGTCCTCAGGGGGCGTTGAATGCTTTCTTT. Translation gives CASSPQGALNAFF.

This clonotype was counted at least ten times. The CDR3 sequence: CASSSRWDPYEQYF. The DNA of the CDR3 is TGTGCCAGCAGCTCTAGGTGGGACCCCTACGAGCAGTACTTC. V usage is TRBV7-2 and J usage is TRBJ2-7; D tentatively reads TRBD1 or TRBD2 (5 bases each). The CDR3 contains 14 residues. Trimming took off 4 bases at V and 2 bases at J, with 12 bases between the two ends. Germline V CDR1 and CDR2: SGHTA, FQGNSA.

This clonotype was found many times. The chain uses TRBV12-3 or TRBV12-4 and TRBJ1-1; D is unclear. Trimming pared 3 bases from V and 0 bases from J, leaving 8 bases between. This CDR3 has 14 amino acids. The CDR3 reads CASSFRTMNTEAFF. The CDR3 bases are TGTGCCAGCAGTTTTCGGACGATGAACACTGAAGCTTTCTTT.

This clonotype has at least ten counts. The chain couples TRBV12-3 or TRBV12-4 to TRBJ1-1; 7 bases are shared with TRBD1. The CDR3 is made up of 14 amino acids. The ends lost 5 bases at V and 0 bases at J; junction bases unmatched: 3. Written as DNA, the CDR3 is TGTGCCAGCAGTAAAGACAGGGTGAACACTGAAGCTTTCTTT. Translation gives CASSKDRVNTEAFF.

This clonotype was seen repeatedly, ten times or more. The chain is built from TRBV6-5 and TRBJ2-7, with TRBD1 matching 9 bases. CDR1 MNHEY and CDR2 SVGAGI come from the germline V gene. The trim removed 0 bases at V and 6 bases at J, leaving 3 bases unmatched. The CDR3 length is 14 residues. CDR3 region: CASSYSETGGEQYF. In nucleotides, the CDR3 is TGTGCCAGCAGTTACTCGGAGACAGGGGGCGAGCAGTACTTC.

The chain recombines TRBV7-8 with TRBJ2-7; D may correspond to TRBD1 or TRBD2 (5 bases each). This CDR3 has 14 amino acids. V gave up 5 bases and J gave up 3 bases, with 14 bases separating them. The V gene's germline CDR1 is SGHVS and CDR2 FQNEAQ. The CDR3 is CASSVPGPNYEQYF. The CDR3 DNA sequence: TGTGCCAGCAGCGTCCCGGGACCCAACTACGAGCAGTACTTC.

This clonotype was seen repeatedly, ten times or more. The chain uses TRBV11-1 and TRBJ2-2, with D hard to call. The length of the CDR3 is 16 residues. With 0 bases removed from V and 1 base from J, the gap between germline ends came to 9 bases. Germline CDR1 SGHAT, CDR2 FQDESV (reference sequence). CDR3 sequence: CASSLAQMVNTGELFF. The CDR3, as DNA: TGTGCCAGCAGCTTAGCCCAAATGGTGAACACCGGGGAGCTGTTTTTT.